A single sample is the source of the 20 T cell receptor beta chains below, sequenced in a study of shared clonotypes between healthy human individuals. Sequencing used immunoSEQ multiplex PCR; TCRdb keeps in-frame clones, though not all of them. Of about 510,000 clones listed, nearly 80% are singletons. Source material: PBMCs. The source is a woman in her thirties or forties in good health. Some clones in this sample may be carry-over from other donors' samples.

This sequence joins TRBV2 and TRBJ2-5; D is undetermined. V gave up 8 bases and J gave up 3 bases, with 16 bases separating them. Germline CDR1 reads SNHLY; CDR2 reads FYNNEI. The CDR3 has 14 residues. CDR3 nucleotides: TGTGCCAGCTCCATAGGGCTTTGGGAAGAGACCCAGTACTTC. This codes for CASSIGLWEETQYF.

The chain is built from TRBV6-4 and TRBJ2-5; D may be TRBD2 (5 bases). V was trimmed by 6 bases and J by 1 base, leaving 21 bases between them. Looked up from germline, CDR1 is MRHNA and CDR2 is SNTAGT. The CDR3 contains 17 residues. This chain's CDR3 is CASSRPPEVRGQETQYF. In DNA, the CDR3 is TGTGCCAGCAGCCGCCCACCCGAGGTTCGGGGCCAAGAGACCCAGTACTTC.

J is TRBJ1-5 and V is TRBV6-4; D call uncertain. The germline V and J ends were trimmed by 3 bases and 1 base, with 10 bases remaining between them. CDR3 length equals 15 residues. Looked up from germline, CDR1 is MRHNA and CDR2 is SNTAGT. This chain's CDR3 is CASSEEVGSNQPQHF. CDR3 sequence (DNA): TGTGCCAGCAGTGAGGAAGTGGGGAGCAATCAGCCCCAGCATTTT.

This clone was seen a handful of times. The V and J genes are TRBV7-3 and TRBJ2-6; weak D call: TRBD1 (5 bases). Germline V CDR1 and CDR2: SGHTA, FQGTGA. The CDR3 consists of 15 residues. V lost 2 bases and J 2 bases, leaving 7 bases between the germline ends. CDR3 region: CASSLSRAGANVLTF. The CDR3 nucleotides read TGTGCCAGCAGCTTATCCAGGGCTGGGGCCAACGTCCTGACTTTC.

This chain joins TRBV27 and TRBJ2-3; 9 bases line up with TRBD1. CDR3 length equals 16 residues. CDR1 and CDR2 (germline): MNHEY, SMNVEV (reference sequence). Trimming at V came to 5 bases and at J to 2 bases, leaving 8 bases not matched to a gene. For the CDR3, the DNA is TGTGCCAGCAGTCCGTTAGGACAGGGGATCACAGATACGCAGTATTTT. Translated: CASSPLGQGITDTQYF.

The V and J genes are TRBV30 and TRBJ1-4; 9 positions agree with TRBD1. J gave up 6 bases and V 3 bases, and 5 bases lay outside the gene matches. Germline V gives CDR1 GTSNPN, CDR2 SVGIG (reference sequence). The CDR3 totals 14 residues. This CDR3 reads CAWSRNRGHEKLFF. The CDR3 DNA reads as TGTGCCTGGAGCAGGAACAGGGGGCATGAAAAACTGTTTTTT.

The rearrangement uses TRBV7-2 and TRBJ1-2; 8 positions agree with TRBD1. This CDR3 comprises 16 residues. Germline-derived CDR1 and CDR2 are SGHTA and FQGNSA. J lost 4 bases, V lost 2 bases, and 9 bases had no gene match. The chain's CDR3 is CASSLNPGGLAYGYTF. The CDR3, as DNA: TGTGCCAGCAGCTTAAATCCAGGGGGCTTGGCCTATGGCTACACCTTC.

The chain recombines TRBV28 with TRBJ1-2, with D unclear. The V end lost 3 bases, the J end lost 2 bases, and 10 bases lay between the germline ends. The CDR3 covers 14 residues. Germline V gives CDR1 MDHEN, CDR2 SYDVKM. The CDR3 nucleotides are TGTGCCAGCAGTTTGCGACATCTAAACTATGGCTACACCTTC. As protein: CASSLRHLNYGYTF.

J is TRBJ2-1 and V is TRBV5-1, with D possibly TRBD1 on 5 matching bases. The CDR3 consists of 15 residues. Germline V gene lookup returns CDR1 SGHRS and CDR2 YFSETQ. The V and J ends lost 4 bases and 0 bases respectively, with 11 bases between them. The CDR3 is CASSPRALSYNEQFF. The CDR3 nucleotides read TGCGCCAGCAGCCCCAGGGCCCTCTCCTACAATGAGCAGTTCTTC. The variable domain in full, with the rest retrieved from reference TRBV5-1 and TRBJ2-1, is KAGVTQTPRYLIKTRGQQVTLSCSPISGHRSVSWYQQTPGQGLQFLFEYFSETQRNKGNFPGRFSGRQFSNSRSEMNVSTLELGDSALYLCASSPRALSYNEQFFGPGTRLTVL.

The V call is TRBV6-5, the J call TRBJ1-1, with TRBD1 identical over 9 bases. V trimming: 4 bases; J trimming: 5 bases; junction bases outside the gene matches: 8. Germline assignment: CDR1 MNHEY and CDR2 SVGAGI. The CDR3 is 15 amino acids. CDR3 bases: TGTGCCAGCAGTTCCTCCGGACAGGGGTGGACTGAAGCTTTCTTT. Its translation: CASSSSGQGWTEAFF.

This chain links TRBV7-8 with TRBJ2-5; perhaps TRBD2 as D (5 bases). Germline loops: CDR1 SGHVS, CDR2 FQNEAQ. CDR3 size: 16 residues. With 5 bases removed from V and 1 base from J, the gap between germline ends came to 17 bases. DNA for the CDR3: TGTGCCAGCAGCACAACTAGGGCGAACCGCCAAGAGACCCAGTACTTC. Protein: CASSTTRANRQETQYF.

The V gene is TRBV7-2, the J gene TRBJ2-7, with no clear D. The CDR3 runs 14 residues. Germline loops: CDR1 SGHTA, CDR2 FQGNSA. V shed 4 bases and J shed 2 bases, with 12 bases lying between them. CDR3 residues: CASSYLAGTYEQYF. DNA of the CDR3: TGTGCCAGCAGCTACTTAGCTGGGACCTACGAGCAGTACTTC.

The chain carries TRBV7-9 and TRBJ2-3; no firm D call. Looked up from germline, CDR1 is SEHNR and CDR2 is FQNEAQ (reference sequence). This CDR3 contains 13 residues. Trimming stripped 5 bases from V and 9 bases from J, with 15 bases between. CDR3 sequence reads: CASSPTGPATQYF. CDR3 sequence (DNA): TGTGCCAGCAGCCCGACCGGGCCAGCGACGCAGTATTTT. Using reference TRBV7-9 and TRBJ2-3 for the parts outside the CDR3, the full variable domain is DTGVSQNPRHKITKRGQNVTFRCDPISEHNRLYWYRQTLGQGPEFLTYFQNEAQLEKSRLLSDRFSAERPKGSFSTLEIQRTEQGDSAMYLCASSPTGPATQYFGPGTRLTVL.

The rearrangement uses TRBV6-4 and TRBJ2-3; the match to TRBD2 covers 11 bases. The CDR3 runs 16 residues. Trimming at V came to 1 base and at J to 0 bases, leaving 0 bases not matched to a gene. CDR1 is MRHNA and CDR2 is SNTAGT in the germline V gene. The CDR3, as DNA: TGTGCCAGCAGTGACTGGACTAGCGGGAGCACAGATACGCAGTATTTT. It translates to CASSDWTSGSTDTQYF.

V gene TRBV6-1 combines with J gene TRBJ2-1; 9 bases map to TRBD2. With V trimmed by 4 bases and J by 9 bases, 13 bases remained unmatched. The CDR3 runs 16 residues. Germline V CDR1 and CDR2: MNHNS, SASEGT. The CDR3 is CASSVLAGRISGEQFF. CDR3 bases: TGTGCCAGCAGTGTCCTAGCGGGAAGGATCAGTGGTGAGCAGTTCTTC.

This clone occurred a few times. J is TRBJ2-5 and V is TRBV29-1; D uncertain. Looked up from germline, CDR1 is SQVTM and CDR2 is ANQGSEA. The CDR3 loop spans 11 amino acids. Trimming removed 4 bases from V and 6 bases from J, with 9 bases in between. CDR3 amino acids: CSVVGMKTQYF. CDR3 nucleotides: TGCAGCGTTGTTGGGATGAAGACCCAGTACTTC.

This clone was recorded only once. At one of its ends the junction is not consistent with the germline gene, which may arise from a read error. The chain recombines TRBV5-4 with TRBJ2-5, with TRBD2 matching 7 bases. The CDR3 is 16 residues long. Germline V gene data show CDR1 as SGHNT and CDR2 as YYREEE (reference sequence). For the CDR3, the DNA is TGTGCCGGCAGCTTGGGGGGGTCGGGGCCCCAAGAGACCCAGTACTTC. Encoded protein: CAGSLGGSGPQETQYF.

The V call is TRBV28, the J call TRBJ2-7; D could derive from TRBD1 or TRBD2 (5 bases each). V shed 7 bases and J shed 6 bases, with 19 bases lying between them. CDR3 length equals 14 residues. The V gene's germline CDR1 is MDHEN and CDR2 SYDVKM. The CDR3 loop is CASTPPPGRVEQYF. The CDR3 nucleotides read TGTGCCAGCACCCCTCCTCCAGGGCGGGTCGAGCAGTACTTC.

V and J are TRBV4-2 and TRBJ2-1; 11 bases are a match to TRBD1. CDR1 is LGHNA, CDR2 YNFKEQ, per germline. The CDR3 totals 16 residues. After removal of 1 base from V and 4 bases from J, the junction contained 3 bases not matched to a gene. The CDR3: CASSQGDRGLYNEQFF. The CDR3, as DNA: TGTGCCAGCAGCCAAGGGGACAGGGGGTTATACAATGAGCAGTTCTTC.

The chain uses TRBV4-1 and TRBJ2-2; D not certain. The V and J ends lost 1 base and 8 bases respectively, with 20 bases between them. Per the germline V gene, CDR1 is MGHRA and CDR2 is YSYEKL. This CDR3 is 17 amino acids long. CDR3 protein: CASSQAPLGNFVGELFF. CDR3 DNA: TGCGCCAGCAGCCAAGCGCCTTTGGGGAACTTCGTGGGGGAGCTGTTTTTT.